A selection of T cell receptor beta chains follows, all from one sample in a study of CD8+ T cells in alopecia areata. Method: immunoSEQ multiplex PCR; TCRdb's copy keeps in-frame clones and lacks some. The sample includes about 190,000 clones, 50% to 75% seen only once; the top ten take more than 3.5%. Here the sequenced sample was CD4+ T cells sorted from blood, taken at week 4, from a patient treated with tofacitinib. Receptors originate from a human donor with alopecia areata. Each CDR3 is given with its conserved first and last residue. The D gene is left open where the match is weak. The size of a clone is reported for some rows only, either as once, few or many, or as a class for expanded clones.

d_call | j_call | clone_size | v_call | cdr3_aa | cdr3_nt
TRBD1 | TRBJ1-1 | NA | TRBV7-2 | CASRRQGNTEAFF | TGTGCCAGCAGGAGACAGGGGAACACTGAAGCTTTCTTT
TRBD2 | TRBJ2-5 | few | TRBV7-2 | CASSHRPPLGGGPEETQYF | TGTGCCAGCAGCCATCGACCCCCCCTTGGCGGGGGGCCCGAAGAGACCCAGTACTTC
NA | TRBJ2-7 | NA | TRBV30 | CAWTSMVSWGSQTRTSYEQYF | TGTGCCTGGACCAGTATGGTGTCGTGGGGGTCCCAGACACGGACCTCCTACGAGCAGTACTTC
NA | TRBJ1-2 | NA | TRBV25-1 | CASSEYPASYGYTF | TGTGCCAGCAGTGAATATCCGGCCAGCTATGGCTACACCTTC
NA | TRBJ1-2 | NA | TRBV27 | CASSLFAGLGYGYTF | TGTGCCAGCAGTTTATTTGCGGGGCTGGGCTATGGCTACACCTTC
NA | TRBJ1-6 | NA | TRBV30 | CAWSVHSPLHF | TGTGCCTGGAGTGTACATTCACCCCTCCACTTT
NA | TRBJ2-1 | NA | TRBV29-1 | CSAAPTGEGEQFF | TGCAGCGCTGCTCCGACAGGGGAGGGTGAGCAGTTCTTC
TRBD1 | TRBJ2-1 | NA | TRBV28 | CASSLVWGQGRNEQFF | TGTGCCAGCAGTTTGGTGTGGGGACAGGGTCGTAATGAGCAGTTCTTC
NA | TRBJ1-2 | NA | TRBV2 | CASHAQGYGYTF | TGTGCCAGCCACGCCCAGGGCTATGGCTACACCTTC
TRBD1 | TRBJ2-1 | NA | TRBV29-1 | CSVGDRFWYNEQFF | TGCAGCGTTGGGGACAGGTTCTGGTACAATGAGCAGTTCTTC
NA | TRBJ1-2 | NA | TRBV7-9 | CASSLETEYGYTF | TGTGCCAGCAGCTTGGAGACAGAGTATGGCTACACCTTC
TRBD2 | TRBJ2-1 | NA | TRBV5-6 | CASSLGTRASNEQFF | TGTGCCAGCAGCTTAGGGACTAGGGCCTCCAATGAGCAGTTCTTC
NA | TRBJ1-1 | NA | TRBV9 | CASSVVFTNTEAFF | TGTGCCAGCAGCGTAGTGTTCACCAACACTGAAGCTTTCTTT
NA | TRBJ2-2 | NA | TRBV5-1 | CASSLYSTGELFF | TGCGCCAGCAGCTTGTACAGCACCGGGGAGCTGTTTTTT
NA | TRBJ2-1 | NA | TRBV7-3 | CASSSKNVETGNEQFF | TGTGCCAGCAGCTCCAAAAACGTGGAGACGGGCAATGAGCAGTTCTTC
TRBD1 | TRBJ2-5 | NA | TRBV4-1 | CASRLIGTGQETQYF | TGCGCCAGCAGACTTATCGGGACAGGTCAGGAGACCCAGTACTTC
TRBD1 | TRBJ2-3 | NA | TRBV6-5 | CASSRSRQGSAQYF | TGTGCCAGCAGTCGTAGCAGACAGGGTTCGGCGCAGTATTTT
TRBD1 | TRBJ1-5 | few | TRBV7-9 | CASSSSGTGDRQPQHF | TGTGCCAGCAGCTCCTCCGGGACAGGGGATCGTCAGCCCCAGCATTTT
TRBD1 | TRBJ2-5 | few | TRBV6-1 | CASRDRGKETQYF | TGTGCCAGCAGAGACAGGGGGAAAGAGACCCAGTACTTC
NA | TRBJ1-5 | NA | TRBV19 | CASGPNQPQHF | TGTGCCTCGGGCCCCAATCAGCCCCAGCATTTT
NA | TRBJ2-3 | NA | TRBV29-1 | CSASRTAVGGSAQYF | TGCAGCGCCTCCCGGACAGCGGTGGGGGGGAGTGCGCAGTATTTT
NA | TRBJ2-3 | NA | TRBV5-1 | CASSKTGRGTDTQYF | TGCGCCAGCAGCAAGACAGGGAGGGGCACAGATACGCAGTATTTT
NA | TRBJ2-5 | NA | TRBV23-1 | CASSQSVRETQYF | TGCGCCAGCAGTCAATCAGTTCGCGAGACCCAGTACTTC
NA | TRBJ2-3 | NA | TRBV4-1 | CASSPPGADTQYF | TGCGCCAGCAGCCCCCCGGGGGCAGATACGCAGTATTTT
NA | TRBJ1-2 | once | TRBV13 | CASTPGGVSGYTF | TGTGCCAGCACCCCGGGAGGGGTTAGTGGCTACACCTTC
TRBD2 | TRBJ2-5 | NA | TRBV7-2 | CASSLGGLAGAPWTETQYF | TGTGCCAGCAGCCTGGGAGGACTAGCGGGGGCCCCTTGGACGGAGACCCAGTACTTC
NA | TRBJ2-5 | NA | TRBV7-2 | CASSLAEQETQYF | TGTGCCAGCAGCTTGGCAGAGCAAGAGACCCAGTACTTC
TRBD2 | TRBJ2-7 | few | TRBV10-3 | CAISGPRDYKYEQYF | TGTGCCATCAGTGGCCCCCGGGACTATAAATACGAGCAGTACTTC
NA | TRBJ1-2 | NA | TRBV7-9 | CASSLAAYGYTF | TGTGCCAGCAGCTTGGCGGCGTATGGCTACACCTTC
TRBD2 | TRBJ2-5 | NA | TRBV9 | CASSPPTSGGRKETQYF | TGTGCCAGCAGCCCCCCGACTAGCGGGGGGCGTAAAGAGACCCAGTACTTC
NA | TRBJ2-7 | NA | TRBV20-1 | CSARDLYEQYF | TGCAGTGCTAGAGACCTCTACGAGCAGTACTTC
TRBD1 | TRBJ1-1 | NA | TRBV5-1 | CASSFTGDTEAFF | TGCGCCAGCAGCTTCACAGGGGACACTGAAGCTTTCTTT
NA | TRBJ2-4 | NA | TRBV5-1 | CASSGRGAKNIQYF | TGCGCCAGCTCGGGTCGAGGGGCCAAAAACATTCAGTACTTC
NA | TRBJ2-3 | NA | TRBV20-1 | CSASGGYTQYF | TGCAGTGCTAGCGGGGGCTATACGCAGTATTTT
NA | TRBJ1-5 | few | TRBV7-9 | CASSPKDGHQPQHF | TGTGCCAGCAGCCCGAAAGATGGCCATCAGCCCCAGCATTTT
TRBD1 | TRBJ1-2 | once | TRBV27 | CASSPGQGRGYGYTF | TGTGCCAGCAGTCCTGGACAGGGAAGGGGCTATGGCTACACCTTC
NA | TRBJ2-7 | NA | TRBV5-6 | CASSLKAVTYEQYF | TGTGCCAGCAGCTTGAAGGCGGTCACCTACGAGCAGTACTTC
TRBD2 | TRBJ2-5 | NA | TRBV7-2 | CASSYSGGLQETQYF | TGTGCCAGCAGCTATAGCGGGGGACTCCAAGAGACCCAGTACTTC
TRBD1 | TRBJ2-5 | few | TRBV4-2 | CASSRGTGGRETQYF | TGTGCCAGCAGCCGAGGGACAGGGGGCAGGGAGACCCAGTACTTC
NA | TRBJ1-1 | NA | TRBV30 | CAWSGQVGTEAFF | TGTGCCTGGAGTGGACAGGTCGGCACTGAAGCTTTCTTT
NA | TRBJ2-7 | NA | TRBV30 | CAWSTGVVYEQYF | TGTGCCTGGTCAACGGGGGTCGTCTACGAGCAGTACTTC
NA | TRBJ2-2 | NA | TRBV5-6 | CASSPFYSANTGELFF | TGTGCCAGCAGCCCATTCTACAGCGCGAACACCGGGGAGCTGTTTTTT
TRBD1 | TRBJ1-6 | once | TRBV10-3 | CATTGQGIGNSPLHF | TGTGCCACAACGGGACAGGGCATTGGAAATTCACCCCTCCACTTT
NA | TRBJ2-7 | once | TRBV14 | CASSQAQTYEQYF | TGTGCCAGCAGCCAAGCCCAGACCTACGAGCAGTACTTC
NA | TRBJ1-1 | few | TRBV29-1 | CSVEVGPRSGTEAFF | TGCAGCGTCGAAGTCGGACCAAGGTCGGGGACTGAAGCTTTCTTT
TRBD1 | TRBJ1-5 | NA | TRBV4-1 | CASSQVGQGAGQPQHF | TGCGCCAGCAGCCAAGTGGGACAGGGGGCAGGTCAGCCCCAGCATTTT
TRBD1 | TRBJ2-3 | few | TRBV29-1 | CSVNTGGTDTQYF | TGCAGCGTTAACACAGGGGGCACAGATACGCAGTATTTT
TRBD1 | TRBJ1-2 | NA | TRBV7-8 | CASSPRTGLITF | TGTGCCAGCAGCCCAAGGACAGGTCTTATAACCTTC
NA | TRBJ1-2 | NA | TRBV6-5 | CASSSNRVYGYTF | TGTGCCAGCAGTTCTAACAGGGTCTATGGCTACACCTTC
TRBD1 | TRBJ1-6 | NA | TRBV30 | CAWSVTGYAPLHF | TGTGCCTGGAGTGTGACAGGGTATGCACCCCTCCACTTT
NA | TRBJ2-1 | NA | TRBV6-1 | CASNGFSSYNEQFF | TGTGCCAGCAACGGCTTTAGCTCCTACAATGAGCAGTTCTTC
NA | TRBJ1-4 | NA | TRBV30 | CAWSANRGEKLFF | TGTGCCTGGAGCGCCAACCGAGGGGAAAAACTGTTTTTT
TRBD2 | TRBJ2-5 | NA | TRBV30 | CAWTSGGAGETQYF | TGTGCCTGGACCAGCGGGGGGGCAGGGGAGACCCAGTACTTC
TRBD1 | TRBJ1-1 | few | TRBV29-1 | CSGSRTGINTEAFF | TGCAGCGGCTCCCGGACAGGGATAAACACTGAAGCTTTCTTT